What follows are 23 T cell receptor beta chains derived from one specimen sequenced in a study of naive and memory T cell subsets (dated by TCRdb to the late 2010s). Library preparation employed UMI-ligation and nested PCR. TCRdb lists the instrument as Illumina MiSeq. The beta constant-region primer consisted of an equimolar mixture of two oligonucleotides that together covered TRBC1 and TRBC2. TCRdb's own reprocessing of the public reads used fastp at Q25 and MiXCR and kept productive beta chains. Here each entry gathers all rows of one CDR3 protein and keeps the most common genes and DNA. Present in this sample are some 87,000 distinct CDR3 sequences, 7% to 8% of which were seen just once. Together, the top ten hold about 1.6% of the sample. What was sequenced was central memory CD4+ T cells from blood. This specimen's cell subset or site label, interpreted: central memory, CD45RA- CD27+. The receptors were gathered from a human donor in good health.

The rearrangement joins TRBV7-2 to TRBJ2-1; D is unresolved. V was pared by 3 bases and J by 2 bases, with 14 bases between. In germline, CDR1 is SGHTA, CDR2 FQGNSA. The CDR3 runs 16 residues. This chain's CDR3 is CASSFKGLNTYNEQFF. The CDR3 DNA reads TGTGCCAGCAGCTTCAAAGGTCTAAATACCTACAATGAGCAGTTCTTC.

This clonotype has a count of ten or more. This chain links TRBV6-2 or TRBV6-3 with TRBJ2-6; D possibly corresponds to TRBD1 (6 bases). This CDR3 has 14 residues. Germline CDR1 is MNHEY and CDR2 is SVGEGT. The V end lost 11 bases, the J end lost 4 bases, and 15 bases lay between the germline ends. CDR3 DNA: TGTGCCTGCACCAACAGGGCCGGGGCCAACGTCCTGACTTTC. Residues: CACTNRAGANVLTF.

The chain joins TRBV24-1 to TRBJ2-1; a weak D match, TRBD2 (6 bases). Trimming took off 10 bases at V and 7 bases at J, with 13 bases between the two ends. Per germline, CDR1 KGHDR and CDR2 SFDVKD. The CDR3 has 12 amino acids. In nucleotides, the CDR3 is TGTGCCACGCAGGCTAGCGCAAATGAGCAGTTCTTC. Translation gives CATQASANEQFF.

To note about this clonotype: A much larger clone sits a single nucleotide away, making a read error possible. The gene calls are TRBV7-9 and TRBJ2-3; 7 bases line up with TRBD1. Per the germline V gene, CDR1 is SEHNR and CDR2 is FQNEAQ (reference sequence). The CDR3 contains 14 residues. Here the CDR3 DNA reads TGTGCCAGCAGCCTGGGACAGCTCACATATACGCAGTATTTT. It translates to CASSLGQLTYTQYF.

With regard to this clonotype: The germline gene is not matched at one end of the junction; a read error may be the cause. The chain couples TRBV29-1 to TRBJ2-5, with 10 bases matching TRBD2. Looked up from germline, CDR1 is SQVTM and CDR2 is ANQGSEA. The CDR3 length is 11 residues. The CDR3 sequence: CSVELAGEVKF. Here the CDR3 DNA reads TGCAGCGTTGAGCTAGCGGGAGAGGTGAAATTC.

The sample holds a few counts of this clonotype. The chain is built from TRBV6-1 and TRBJ2-4; D perhaps matches TRBD1 (5 bases). The CDR3 totals 14 residues. Trimming removed 4 bases from V and 0 bases from J, with 7 bases in between. Germline V CDR1 and CDR2: MNHNS, SASEGT. CDR3 bases: TGTGCCAGCAGTGTAGGGGTAGCCAAAAACATTCAGTACTTC. Protein: CASSVGVAKNIQYF.

The rearrangement uses TRBV4-2 and TRBJ1-2; D remains ambiguous. CDR1 is LGHNA, CDR2 YNFKEQ, per germline. V was pared by 2 bases and J by 2 bases, with 15 bases between. CDR3 length equals 16 residues. Here the CDR3 reads CASSQLYSRQNYGYTF. The CDR3 DNA follows: TGTGCCAGCAGCCAACTGTATAGCAGGCAAAACTATGGCTACACCTTC.

This clonotype was recorded at least ten times. The V gene is TRBV28, the J gene TRBJ1-2; no definite D call. The germline gives CDR1 MDHEN, CDR2 SYDVKM. The CDR3 spans 12 residues. V was pared by 7 bases and J by 4 bases, with 10 bases between. In nucleotides, the CDR3 is TGTGCCAGCACCTCAGAGCGCTATGGCTACACCTTC. Its protein product is CASTSERYGYTF.

Comments on this clonotype: This may be a read error: a much more frequent sequence differs by one nucleotide. V and J are TRBV3-1 and TRBJ2-5; D is ambiguous. Trimming shortened V by 4 bases and J by 1 base, and 7 bases separated the two germline ends. Germline CDR1 reads LGHDT; CDR2 reads YNNKEL (reference sequence). The CDR3 is 13 residues long. The CDR3 nucleotides read TGTGCCAGCAGCCCGGGCAGCCAAGAGACCCAGTACTTC. The encoded protein is CASSPGSQETQYF.

This clonotype was counted between two and nine times. The gene calls are TRBV12-3 or TRBV12-4 and TRBJ1-5; D is undetermined. This CDR3 is 11 amino acids long. V lost 6 bases, J lost 9 bases, and 9 bases lay in between. The CDR3 DNA is TGTGCCAGCAGCACCTCCGGGCCCCAGCATTTT. It codes for CASSTSGPQHF.

This clonotype occurred many times. V usage is TRBV7-8 and J usage is TRBJ2-5; a weak D match, TRBD1 (6 bases). There are 16 residues in the CDR3. Germline V gene lookup returns CDR1 SGHVS and CDR2 FQNEAQ. Deletions cut 5 bases from V and 0 bases from J, with 16 bases between. The CDR3 is CASSPWTEKYQETQYF. CDR3 DNA: TGTGCCAGCAGCCCCTGGACAGAGAAGTACCAAGAGACCCAGTACTTC.

This clonotype occurred many times. The chain combines TRBV7-2 with TRBJ1-5; 7 bases match TRBD1. V lost 3 bases and J lost 0; bases outside the gene matches: 2. The germline gives CDR1 SGHTA, CDR2 FQGNSA. The CDR3 has 15 residues. The CDR3, as DNA: TGTGCCAGCAGCTTGTGGGACAGTAGCAATCAGCCCCAGCATTTT. Encoded protein: CASSLWDSSNQPQHF.

The chain employs TRBV27 and TRBJ2-6, with 7 bases that match TRBD1. The V and J ends lost 2 bases and 0 bases, in that order; junction bases with no gene match: 4. There are 17 residues in the CDR3. CDR1 and CDR2 from the germline V gene are MNHEY and SMNVEV (reference sequence). CDR3 DNA: TGTGCCAGCAGTTTAAGACAGGGTGGCTCTGGGGCCAACGTCCTGACTTTC. Protein sequence: CASSLRQGGSGANVLTF.

This clonotype was observed many times. This chain connects TRBV5-5 to TRBJ1-5; D uncertain. This CDR3 is built from 16 residues. From germline, CDR1 is SGHKS and CDR2 YYEKEE (reference sequence). The V gene lost 1 base and the J gene lost 0 bases, with 11 bases spanning the gap. The chain's CDR3 is CASSLSGWNSNQPQHF. Here the CDR3 DNA reads TGTGCCAGCAGCTTGTCGGGTTGGAATAGCAATCAGCCCCAGCATTTT.

This clonotype was found many times. The CDR3 is CSAGGGPNQPQHF. The DNA of the CDR3 is TGCAGTGCTGGCGGGGGACCTAATCAGCCCCAGCATTTT. This chain joins TRBV20-1 and TRBJ1-5; D may be TRBD1 (5 bases). Germline V gene lookup returns CDR1 DFQATT and CDR2 SNEGSKA (reference sequence). This CDR3 is 13 amino acids long. V was trimmed by 5 bases and J by 4 bases, leaving 12 bases between them.

In its sample, this clonotype was seen many times. V usage is TRBV30 and J usage is TRBJ1-5; 8 nucleotides line up with TRBD1. Looked up from germline, CDR1 is GTSNPN and CDR2 is SVGIG (reference sequence). The J segment lost 7 bases and the V segment lost 4 bases, leaving 6 bases of the junction unmatched. The CDR3 is 13 amino acids. CDR3 DNA sequence: TGTGCCTGGACCTCAGGGGGCCGCCAGCCCCAGCATTTT. Translation: CAWTSGGRQPQHF.

This clonotype appeared many times. The genes are TRBV4-3 and TRBJ2-3, with a tentative D call TRBD2 (5 bases). V was pared by 0 bases and J by 4 bases, with 14 bases between. Per the germline V gene, CDR1 is LGHNA and CDR2 is YSLEER. The CDR3 runs 16 residues. The CDR3 loop reads CASSQESVGVADTQYF. The DNA for the CDR3 is TGCGCCAGCAGCCAAGAGTCGGTCGGGGTGGCAGATACGCAGTATTTT.

This clonotype has a handful of counts. The chain couples TRBV29-1 to TRBJ2-6; D uncertain. Deletions cut 4 bases from V and 2 bases from J, with 9 bases between. The CDR3 runs 14 residues. Looked up from germline, CDR1 is SQVTM and CDR2 is ANQGSEA. CDR3 sequence: CSVVWGTGANVLTF. The CDR3 region has the DNA TGCAGCGTTGTATGGGGTACTGGGGCCAACGTCCTGACTTTC.

This clonotype was counted many times. This chain connects TRBV5-1 to TRBJ1-6; 11 nucleotides line up with TRBD1. CDR1 SGHRS and CDR2 YFSETQ come from the germline V gene. This CDR3 comprises 15 residues. V lost 4 bases and J lost 10; bases outside the gene matches: 7. The CDR3 bases are TGCGCCAGCAGCACGGGGGACAGGGGGAACTCACCCCTCCACTTT. Translating it yields CASSTGDRGNSPLHF.

Details on this clonotype: One base away lies a much larger clone, so this may be a sequencing read error. V and J are TRBV27 and TRBJ1-1, with D tentatively TRBD1 (6 bases). The CDR3 has 13 amino acids. Germline assignment: CDR1 MNHEY and CDR2 SMNVEV (reference sequence). This chain's CDR3 is CACSLYRATEAFF. In DNA, the CDR3 is TGTGCCTGCAGTTTATACAGGGCTACTGAAGCTTTCTTT.

This clonotype was observed at least ten times. The rearrangement links TRBV19 to TRBJ2-1, with 9 bases matching TRBD2. The CDR3 contains 15 residues. Germline V gives CDR1 LNHDA, CDR2 SQIVND (reference sequence). With 6 bases clipped from V and 6 bases from J, the junction kept 9 bases outside the gene matches. CDR3 protein: CASSALAGRTNEQFF. CDR3 sequence (DNA): TGTGCCAGTAGCGCGCTAGCGGGGAGGACCAATGAGCAGTTCTTC. Looking up the rest from reference TRBV19 and TRBJ2-1 gives the full variable domain: DGGITQSPKYLFRKEGQNVTLSCEQNLNHDAMYWYRQDPGQGLRLIYYSQIVNDFQKGDIAEGYSVSREKKESFPLTVTSAQKNPTAFYLCASSALAGRTNEQFFGPGTRLTVL.

The CDR3 loop reads CASSLRLGIYEQYF. CDR3 nucleotide sequence: TGTGCCAGCAGTTTGAGGTTGGGCATTTACGAGCAGTACTTC. The gene calls are TRBV27 and TRBJ2-7, with no clear D. CDR1 and CDR2 from the germline V gene are MNHEY and SMNVEV (reference sequence). Trimming removed 3 bases at V and 4 bases at J, with 13 bases between. This CDR3 comprises 14 residues.

This clonotype was seen many times. The V and J genes are TRBV18 and TRBJ1-3; D is ambiguous. Germline V lookup: CDR1 KGHSH, CDR2 LQKENI. Trimming took off 4 bases at V and 2 bases at J, with 12 bases between the two ends. The CDR3 covers 15 residues. CDR3 region: CASSLSWTTGNTIYF. As DNA, the CDR3 is TGTGCCAGCTCACTTAGTTGGACCACTGGAAACACCATATATTTT.